This entry concerns a single T cell receptor (beta chain). Its antigen is currently unknown. Cells classed as naive CD8+ T cells were CD45RO-CCR7+CD27+CD95-. UMI-labeled 5' RACE TRB cDNA libraries were prepared from the cells. TCRdb derives one entry per CDR3 protein from the 5' RACE reads, leaving out DNA. The sample holds 6,000 to 8,500 distinct CDR3 sequences. This entry comes from a study of CXCR3-negative and CXCR3-positive naive CD8 T cells. Across the whole study: Roughly 1.5 +/- 0.3 million TRB reads came from each library, giving around 140 million in total.

The CDR3 length is 16 residues. CDR1 and CDR2 from the germline V gene are MNHEY and SVGEGT. General observations from the study: Memory cells differed in TRBV-TRBJ usage, but naive CXCR3-negative and CXCR3-positive cells had similar usage. CD5 surface expression was similar among naive subsets, and TCR strength was estimated by inference from TRB CDR3 properties.

The chain has TRBV6-2 or TRBV6-3 and TRBJ2-3; the D call from TCRdb, TRBD2, cannot be confirmed without DNA. Sequenced material: naive CXCR3- CD8+ T cells from blood. Specified subset: CD45RO-CCR7+CD27+CD95- naive CD8+ T cells lacking CXCR3 (TNR3-). This receptor was obtained from a human donor in good health. Some clones in this sample may be carry-over from other donors' samples. This CDR3 reads CASSEPRDPLTDTQYF.